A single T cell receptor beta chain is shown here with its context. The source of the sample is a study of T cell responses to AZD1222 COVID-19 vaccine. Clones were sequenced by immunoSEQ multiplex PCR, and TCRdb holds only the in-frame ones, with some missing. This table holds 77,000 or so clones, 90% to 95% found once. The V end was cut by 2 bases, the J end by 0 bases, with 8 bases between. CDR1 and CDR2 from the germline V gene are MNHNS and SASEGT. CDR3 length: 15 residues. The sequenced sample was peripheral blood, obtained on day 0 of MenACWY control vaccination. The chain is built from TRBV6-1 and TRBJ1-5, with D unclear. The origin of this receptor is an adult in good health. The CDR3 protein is CASSEPVLSNQPQHF. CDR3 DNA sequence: TGTGCCAGCAGTGAACCGGTCCTTAGCAATCAGCCCCAGCATTTT.